These 10 T cell receptor beta chains share one sample of origin, sequenced in a study of T cells in Graves' hyperthyroidism and ophthalmopathy. Amplification targeted TCR beta CDR3 regions from RNA transcripts. An initial round of RT-PCR targeting the TCR CDR3 relied on the HTBI primer set. TCRdb re-derived calls from the multiplex PCR reads in MiXCR, one entry per CDR3 protein. Among hundreds of thousands of distinct CDR3 sequences listed, over 15% were seen once. Sequencing was performed on blood. Receptors originate from a woman under 30 with Graves' hyperthyroidism.

This clonotype was detected many times. J is TRBJ1-1 and V is TRBV2; D remains unclear. The CDR3 covers 13 residues. Trimming took 8 bases from V and 0 from J, leaving 10 bases between them. Germline-derived CDR1 and CDR2 are SNHLY and FYNNEI. The DNA of the CDR3 is TGTGCCAGCCAGGACGGACTGAACACTGAAGCTTTCTTT. Translating gives CASQDGLNTEAFF. The full variable domain, its missing parts supplied by reference TRBV2 and TRBJ1-1, is EPEVTQTPSHQVTQMGQEVILRCVPISNHLYFYWYRQILGQKVEFLVSFYNNEISEKSEIFDDQFSVERPDGSNFTLKIRSTKLEDSAMYFCASQDGLNTEAFFGQGTRLTVV.

The chain employs TRBV4-1 and TRBJ1-1; no clear D gene. Germline V CDR1 and CDR2: MGHRA, YSYEKL. With 7 bases removed from V and 1 base from J, the gap between germline ends came to 16 bases. This CDR3 spans 15 amino acids. DNA for the CDR3: TGCGCCAGCAACCCGAGGGCAGAAACGAACACTGAAGCTTTCTTT. As protein: CASNPRAETNTEAFF.

This rearrangement joins TRBV28 to TRBJ2-2, with 9 bases matching TRBD2. This CDR3 is 16 amino acids long. From germline, CDR1 is MDHEN and CDR2 SYDVKM. Unmatched junction bases numbered 5, after V lost 2 bases and J lost 4 bases. CDR3 sequence reads: CASSLIAGAGTGELFF. CDR3 bases: TGTGCCAGCAGTTTAATAGCGGGAGCGGGCACCGGGGAGCTGTTTTTT.

In this sample, this clonotype turned up a few times. The rearrangement joins TRBV11-3 to TRBJ1-3, with D unclear. CDR3 length: 15 amino acids. Looked up from germline, CDR1 is SGHNT and CDR2 is YENEEA. Trimming pared 2 bases from V and 0 bases from J, leaving 8 bases between. CDR3 loop: CASSLYEISGNTIYF. DNA for the CDR3: TGTGCCAGCAGCTTATATGAGATCTCTGGAAACACCATATATTTT.

The chain joins TRBV20-1 to TRBJ2-5; D unclear. The CDR3 sequence is 15 residues long. Trimming stripped 0 bases from V and 5 bases from J, with 16 bases between. CDR1 and CDR2 from the germline V gene are DFQATT and SNEGSKA (reference sequence). The CDR3 region is CSARDRWIPKETQYF. In DNA, the CDR3 is TGCAGTGCTAGAGATCGGTGGATCCCGAAGGAGACCCAGTACTTC.

This clonotype has just a few counts. This chain connects TRBV3-1 to TRBJ2-7, with TRBD2 matching 7 bases. The CDR3 contains 15 residues. The germline gives CDR1 LGHDT, CDR2 YNNKEL (reference sequence). After removal of 2 bases from V and 5 bases from J, the junction contained 9 bases not matched to a gene. The CDR3 nucleotides read TGTGCCAGCAGCCAACCGGGACTATTTCTCCACGAGCAGTACTTC. Translation: CASSQPGLFLHEQYF.

The chain employs TRBV12-3 or TRBV12-4 and TRBJ2-7, with D maybe TRBD1 (6 bases). V lost 6 bases, J lost 3 bases, and 21 bases lay in between. This CDR3 is 16 amino acids long. For the CDR3, the DNA is TGTGCCAGCAGCCTCCAGACAGGAAGCCCAATCTACGAGCAGTACTTC. This translates into CASSLQTGSPIYEQYF.

This clonotype has more than one count but fewer than ten. The V gene is TRBV7-3, the J gene TRBJ1-6; D is ambiguous. CDR3 length: 14 amino acids. Germline loops: CDR1 SGHTA, CDR2 FQGTGA. V was trimmed by 1 base and J by 10 bases, leaving 11 bases between them. The CDR3 region has the DNA TGTGCCAGCAGCTTAATAGGCTCTGGGTCACCCCTCCACTTT. Translating gives CASSLIGSGSPLHF.

This chain joins TRBV20-1 and TRBJ2-1, with D possibly TRBD2 on 6 matching bases. V dropped 3 bases and J dropped 0 bases, with 15 bases sitting between them. The CDR3 is 16 residues long. CDR1 is DFQATT, CDR2 SNEGSKA, per germline (reference sequence). CDR3 DNA: TGCAGTGCTAGTAATGTCGGGGGTAGCTCCTACAATGAGCAGTTCTTC. Translation: CSASNVGGSSYNEQFF.

Points on this clonotype: The junction departs from germline at one end; a sequencing error may be responsible. V usage is TRBV5-1 and J usage is TRBJ2-5; 8 bases map to TRBD1. The CDR3 loop spans 14 amino acids. Germline loops: CDR1 SGHRS, CDR2 YFSETQ. This CDR3 is CASSGQGMGETQYF. CDR3 coding DNA: TGTGCCAGCAGCGGACAGGGCATGGGGGAGACCCAGTACTTC.